One sample yielded the 14 T cell receptor beta chains listed below, sequenced in a study of blood T cell repertoires in COVID-19. Data came from immunoSEQ multiplex PCR; TCRdb stores just in-frame clones and leaves some out. The profile shows 330,000 or so clones, approximately 89% of them singletons. The sample was PBMCs or T cells enriched from blood (not recorded which). The receptor set was obtained from a man aged 25 to 40 who had recovered from COVID-19.

This clone was picked up one time. The chain carries TRBV28 and TRBJ2-7; 10 bases are shared with TRBD1. Per the germline V gene, CDR1 is MDHEN and CDR2 is SYDVKM. After removal of 3 bases from V and 3 bases from J, the junction contained 2 bases not matched to a gene. The CDR3 spans 14 residues. CDR3 nucleotide sequence: TGTGCCAGCAGTTTTAGGACAGGGGGCTACGAGCAGTACTTC. Translated, it gives CASSFRTGGYEQYF.

The J gene is TRBJ2-3, the V gene TRBV3-1 (or the pseudogene TRBV3-2), with 7 bases aligning to TRBD2. The V and J ends lost 3 bases and 6 bases, in that order; junction bases with no gene match: 3. Germline loops: CDR1 LGHDT, CDR2 YNNKEL (reference sequence). This CDR3 comprises 13 residues. The CDR3 loop is CASSQSGVDTQYF. CDR3 coding DNA: TGTGCCAGCAGCCAGAGCGGGGTTGATACGCAGTATTTT.

This chain joins TRBV9 and TRBJ1-6; a weak D match, TRBD1 (5 bases). This CDR3 contains 16 residues. In germline, CDR1 is SGDLS, CDR2 YYNGEE. Trimming took off 4 bases at V and 4 bases at J, with 15 bases between the two ends. The CDR3 here is CASSSGGLGYNSPLHF. The CDR3 DNA reads as TGTGCCAGCAGCTCTGGGGGACTGGGATATAATTCACCCCTCCACTTT.

This clone was recorded once. The chain recombines TRBV20-1 with TRBJ2-1; 8 bases fit TRBD2. The CDR3 loop spans 11 amino acids. The ends lost 5 bases at V and 15 bases at J; junction bases unmatched: 9. Per the germline V gene, CDR1 is DFQATT and CDR2 is SNEGSKA (reference sequence). The CDR3 sequence is CSAEYGGAWFF. The CDR3 DNA sequence: TGCAGTGCTGAATACGGGGGGGCCTGGTTCTTC.

V is TRBV7-9 and J is TRBJ1-4, with TRBD1 matching over 8 bases. CDR3 length: 15 amino acids. The germline V gene has CDR1 SEHNR and CDR2 FQNEAQ (reference sequence). V lost 1 base, J lost 11 bases, and 9 bases stayed unmatched. For the CDR3, the DNA is TGTGCCAGCAGCTTAGGGGCGGACAGGGTTGAGAAACTGTTTTTT. Translation: CASSLGADRVEKLFF.

This chain links TRBV13 with TRBJ2-3, with a weak D call TRBD2 (6 bases). Germline CDR1 is PRHDT and CDR2 is FYEKMQ (reference sequence). Deletions cut 3 bases from V and 3 bases from J, with 16 bases between. The CDR3 totals 16 residues. This CDR3 is CASSFPWGGRTDTQYF. The CDR3 DNA sequence: TGTGCCAGCAGCTTCCCTTGGGGAGGAAGGACAGATACGCAGTATTTT.

The gene calls are TRBV27 and TRBJ2-4; 9 nucleotides align to TRBD1. The germline V gene encodes CDR1 MNHEY and CDR2 SMNVEV (reference sequence). The CDR3 runs 16 residues. The ends lost 5 bases at V and 0 bases at J; junction bases unmatched: 5. Here the CDR3 reads CASSPRQGVAKNIQYF. The CDR3 nucleotides are TGTGCCAGCAGTCCCCGACAGGGGGTAGCCAAAAACATTCAGTACTTC.

The chain links TRBV5-1 to TRBJ1-2; 8 bases align to TRBD1. The CDR3 totals 16 residues. CDR1 SGHRS and CDR2 YFSETQ come from the germline V gene. V shed 0 bases, J shed 6 bases, and the junction held 10 bases outside the gene matches. The CDR3 DNA is TGCGCCAGCAGCTTGGGTACAGGGGGTGTATCCGATGGCTACACCTTC. Translation gives CASSLGTGGVSDGYTF.

This chain connects TRBV7-2 to TRBJ2-7; no reliable D call. V lost 5 bases and J 3 bases, leaving 11 bases between the germline ends. The CDR3 extends over 13 amino acids. CDR1 is SGHTA, CDR2 FQGNSA, per germline. The CDR3, as DNA: TGTGCCAGCAGCCCCCCCCTATACTACGAGCAGTACTTC. Encoded protein: CASSPPLYYEQYF.

As DNA, the CDR3 is TGTGCCAGTACCCTCACGCAGGGGGTGGGCTATGGCTACACCTTC. It encodes CASTLTQGVGYGYTF. The chain is built from TRBV19 and TRBJ1-2; 7 bases are a match to TRBD1. The germline V gene has CDR1 LNHDA and CDR2 SQIVND (reference sequence). The CDR3 is 15 residues long. Losses at the gene ends were 7 bases for V and 4 bases for J; bases not matched to a gene: 12.

This chain connects TRBV4-1 to TRBJ1-1, with 9 positions matching TRBD1. Trimming at V came to 4 bases and at J to 5 bases, leaving 11 bases not matched to a gene. Germline V gives CDR1 MGHRA, CDR2 YSYEKL. The CDR3 runs 16 residues. The CDR3 DNA sequence: TGCGCCAGCAGCCGAGGACAGGGGTTGCGCGGTACTGAAGCTTTCTTT. Protein product: CASSRGQGLRGTEAFF.

CDR3 region: CASSLAAAPLHF. CDR3 nucleotide sequence: TGTGCCAGCAGCTTAGCAGCGGCACCCCTCCACTTT. This chain connects TRBV7-9 to TRBJ1-6, with D unresolved. The length of the CDR3 is 12 residues. Germline loops: CDR1 SEHNR, CDR2 FQNEAQ (reference sequence). V was cut by 0 bases and J by 11 bases, with 5 bases left in between. The full variable domain, completed using reference TRBV7-9 and TRBJ1-6, is DTGVSQNPRHKITKRGQNVTFRCDPISEHNRLYWYRQTLGQGPEFLTYFQNEAQLEKSRLLSDRFSAERPKGSFSTLEIQRTEQGDSAMYLCASSLAAAPLHFGNGTRLTVT.

The gene calls are TRBV28 and TRBJ2-7, with D maybe TRBD1 (5 bases). Trimming removed 2 bases at V and 0 bases at J, with 8 bases between. The CDR3 totals 14 residues. The germline V gene encodes CDR1 MDHEN and CDR2 SYDVKM. As DNA, the CDR3 is TGTGCCAGCAGTTTAAGGGGATTCTCCTACGAGCAGTACTTC. Protein: CASSLRGFSYEQYF.

This chain links TRBV27 with TRBJ1-2, with D perhaps TRBD1 (6 bases). Germline CDR1 MNHEY, CDR2 SMNVEV (reference sequence). The CDR3 extends over 14 amino acids. The V gene lost 7 bases and the J gene lost 7 bases, with 19 bases spanning the gap. This CDR3 is CASTNWGGAVGYTF. DNA of the CDR3: TGTGCCAGCACAAATTGGGGGGGGGCGGTTGGCTACACCTTC.